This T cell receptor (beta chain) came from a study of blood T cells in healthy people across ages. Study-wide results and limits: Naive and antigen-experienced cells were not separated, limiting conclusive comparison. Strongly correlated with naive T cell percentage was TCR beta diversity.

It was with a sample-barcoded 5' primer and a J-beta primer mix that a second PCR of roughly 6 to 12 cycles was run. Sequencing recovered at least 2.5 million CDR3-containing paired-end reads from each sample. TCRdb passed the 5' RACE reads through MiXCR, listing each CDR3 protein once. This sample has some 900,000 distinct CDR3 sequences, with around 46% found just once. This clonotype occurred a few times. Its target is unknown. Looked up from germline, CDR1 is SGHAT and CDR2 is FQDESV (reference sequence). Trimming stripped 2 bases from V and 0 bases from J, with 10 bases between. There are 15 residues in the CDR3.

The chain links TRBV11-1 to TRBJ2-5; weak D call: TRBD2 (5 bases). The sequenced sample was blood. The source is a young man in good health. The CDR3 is CASSLSGTYQETQYF. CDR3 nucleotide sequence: TGTGCCAGCAGCTTAAGCGGAACGTACCAAGAGACCCAGTACTTC.